Ten or more counts support the clone carrying this T cell receptor beta chain. Its specificity is unknown. This entry belongs to a study of naive and memory T cell subsets. Study outcomes and limitations: This RNA-based method may be sensitive to activation-related transcript changes.

Amplification of ligated cDNA took four PCR rounds with SP2 and nested alpha and beta constant primers. Via MiXCR, TCRdb re-called the UMI-ligation and nested PCR reads, giving one row per CDR3 protein. This table has over 11,000 distinct CDR3 sequences, under 6.5% appearing once. The sample's treatment: skin biopsy from PPD injection site in Mantoux-positive individual. TCR cDNA received a 3' ligated oligonucleotide that carried a UMI. Individuals with a positive Mantoux test gave biopsies from PPD-injected skin. V was shortened by 8 bases and J by 6 bases, with 23 bases between the two germline ends. Germline V gene lookup returns CDR1 MNHNY and CDR2 SVGAGI (reference sequence). The CDR3 has 15 amino acids.

The specimen was skin, collected from a tuberculin skin test site. The genes are TRBV6-6 and TRBJ2-7, with D perhaps matching TRBD2 (5 bases). This TCR was recovered from an adult in good health. CDR3 region: CASSDGGRIAVEQYF. For the CDR3, the DNA is TGTGCCAGCTCTGACGGAGGCAGGATAGCTGTCGAGCAGTACTTC.